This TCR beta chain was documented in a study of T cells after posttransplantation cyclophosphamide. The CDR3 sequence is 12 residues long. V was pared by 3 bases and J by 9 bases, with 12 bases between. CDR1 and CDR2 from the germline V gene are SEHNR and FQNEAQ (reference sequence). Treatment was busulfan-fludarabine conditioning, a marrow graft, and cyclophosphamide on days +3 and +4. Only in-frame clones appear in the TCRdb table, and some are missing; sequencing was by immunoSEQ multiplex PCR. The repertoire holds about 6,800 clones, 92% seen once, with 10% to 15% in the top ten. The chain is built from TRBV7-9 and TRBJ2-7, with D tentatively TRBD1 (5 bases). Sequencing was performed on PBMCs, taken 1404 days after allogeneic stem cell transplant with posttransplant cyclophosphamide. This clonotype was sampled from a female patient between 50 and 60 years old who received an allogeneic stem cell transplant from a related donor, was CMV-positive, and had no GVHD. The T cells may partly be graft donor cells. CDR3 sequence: CASSFRGFGQYF. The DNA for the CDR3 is TGTGCCAGCAGCTTTAGGGGTTTTGGGCAGTACTTC.